This T cell receptor beta chain was identified in a study of blood T cell repertoires in COVID-19. The overall study: Sites in the United States, Italy and Spain provided acute and convalescent COVID-19 samples.

The assay was immunoSEQ multiplex PCR, and TCRdb's table has in-frame clones only and misses some. The sample comprises over 150,000 clones, roughly four fifths of which are singletons, and 9% to 13% rests with the top ten. J was trimmed by 7 bases and V by 0 bases; bases with no gene match: 3. The CDR3 loop spans 14 amino acids. CDR1 and CDR2 from the germline V gene are ENHRY and SYGVKD. The sequenced material came from peripheral blood. This receptor was identified in an older woman with COVID-19, enrolled during active disease. The chain uses TRBV10-3 and TRBJ1-5; 7 nucleotides match TRBD1. CDR3 protein: CAISESTGTQPQHF. The DNA of the CDR3 is TGTGCCATCAGTGAGTCGACAGGGACCCAGCCCCAGCATTTT.